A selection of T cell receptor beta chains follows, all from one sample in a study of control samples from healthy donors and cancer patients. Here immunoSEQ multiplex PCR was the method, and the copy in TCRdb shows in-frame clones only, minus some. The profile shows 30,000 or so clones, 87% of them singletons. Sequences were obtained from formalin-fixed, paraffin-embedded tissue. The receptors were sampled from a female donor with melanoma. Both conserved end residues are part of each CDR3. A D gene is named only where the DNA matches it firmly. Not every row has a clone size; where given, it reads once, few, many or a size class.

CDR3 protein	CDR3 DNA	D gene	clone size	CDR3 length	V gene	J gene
CASSLEAGRPGELFF	TGCGCCAGCAGCTTGGAGGCGGGACGGCCGGGGGAGCTGTTTTTT	-	-	15	TRBV5-1	TRBJ2-2
CASSLEGGPNYGYTF	TGTGCCAGCAGCTTAGAAGGCGGACCTAACTATGGCTACACCTTC	-	-	15	TRBV7-9	TRBJ1-2
CASSQDTGSSNQPQHF	TGCGCCAGCAGCCAAGATACCGGCTCTAGCAATCAGCCCCAGCATTTT	-	-	16	TRBV4-1	TRBJ1-5
CASTAEGFLGYTF	TGTGCCAGCACAGCCGAAGGGTTCCTTGGCTACACCTTC	-	-	13	TRBV6-6	TRBJ1-2
CASSVGPRRMNTEAFF	TGTGCCAGCAGCGTAGGTCCCCGTCGGATGAACACTGAAGCTTTCTTT	-	-	16	TRBV9	TRBJ1-1
CSVSDSNSPYEQYF	TGCAGCGTAAGCGATTCTAATTCCCCCTACGAGCAGTACTTC	-	-	14	TRBV29-1	TRBJ2-7
CASRTGHANEKLFF	TGTGCCAGTAGAACAGGGCACGCTAATGAAAAACTGTTTTTT	-	-	14	TRBV19	TRBJ1-4
CASSPGPARGYTF	TGTGCCAGCAGTCCTGGCCCCGCCCGGGGCTACACCTTC	-	-	13	TRBV12-3/TRBV12-4	TRBJ1-2
CASSSQETEMGNSNQPQHF	TGTGCCAGCAGTTCCCAGGAGACAGAAATGGGAAATAGCAATCAGCCCCAGCATTTT	-	once	19	TRBV27	TRBJ1-5
CASSFDLTTAYDQYF	TGTGCCAGCAGCTTCGATTTGACAACCGCTTACGATCAGTACTTC	-	once	15	TRBV7-9	TRBJ2-7
CASSSPVLGYTF	TGTGCCAGCTCATCGCCGGTACTCGGCTACACCTTC	-	-	12	TRBV18	TRBJ1-2
CAIQEGPFGEGYTF	TGTGCCATCCAAGAGGGACCTTTTGGGGAGGGCTACACCTTC	-	-	14	TRBV6-6	TRBJ1-2
CASSTHTGNTEAFF	TGTGCCAGCAGTACTCATACGGGGAACACTGAAGCTTTCTTT	-	-	14	TRBV6-6	TRBJ1-1
CASSIGIQSRYEQYF	TGTGCCAGTAGTATAGGGATTCAGAGTCGATACGAGCAGTACTTC	-	once	15	TRBV19	TRBJ2-7
CASSSGLRKDLNTEAFF	TGTGCCAGCAGCTCCGGGCTGAGGAAGGACCTGAACACTGAAGCTTTCTTT	-	-	17	TRBV4-2	TRBJ1-1
CASGQGATNEKLFF	TGTGCCAGTGGACAGGGGGCAACTAATGAAAAACTGTTTTTT	TRBD1	-	14	TRBV7-8	TRBJ1-4
CASSPDRHTEAFF	TGTGCCAGCTCACCGGACCGTCACACTGAAGCTTTCTTT	-	-	13	TRBV18	TRBJ1-1
CASSLSGNYGYTF	TGTGCCAGCAGCTTATCAGGGAACTATGGCTACACCTTC	-	-	13	TRBV5-8	TRBJ1-2
CSARAPYEQYF	TGCAGTGCTAGAGCCCCCTACGAGCAGTACTTC	-	-	11	TRBV20-1	TRBJ2-7
CASNPPGHGYTF	TGTGCCAGTAATCCCCCGGGACATGGCTACACCTTC	-	-	12	TRBV19	TRBJ1-2
CASSAGVAGYEQYF	TGTGCCAGTAGTGCCGGGGTAGCAGGCTACGAGCAGTACTTC	-	-	14	TRBV19	TRBJ2-7
CASSLTGTGNQPQHF	TGTGCCAGTAGTCTAACAGGGACGGGTAATCAGCCCCAGCATTTT	-	-	15	TRBV19	TRBJ1-5
CASSRFRTHRPEERENEQFF	TGTGCCAGTAGTCGATTCCGGACACATCGGCCGGAAGAGCGAGAAAATGAGCAGTTCTTC	-	once	20	TRBV19	TRBJ2-1
CASRGGRCRDRRLYNQPQHF	TGTGCCAGCAGGGGGGGGAGATGTCGGGACAGAAGATTATACAATCAGCCCCAGCATTTT	TRBD1	-	20	TRBV5-4	TRBJ1-5
CASSEFVRPSNQPQHF	TGTGCCAGCAGTGAATTCGTCCGGCCGAGCAATCAGCCCCAGCATTTT	-	-	16	TRBV6-1	TRBJ1-5
CASSLSRTSGTGELFF	TGTGCCAGCAGCTTAAGCCGGACTAGCGGAACCGGGGAGCTGTTTTTT	TRBD2	-	16	TRBV7-6	TRBJ2-2
CASSPGGGRPDTQYF	TGTGCCAGCAGCCCGGGAGGGGGTCGGCCAGATACGCAGTATTTT	TRBD2	-	15	TRBV7-9	TRBJ2-3
CASSLPGGQENDEQFF	TGTGCCAGTAGTTTGCCGGGCGGACAGGAGAATGATGAGCAGTTCTTC	TRBD1	-	16	TRBV19	TRBJ2-1
CASSYPPSYEQYF	TGTGCCAGCAGTTACCCGCCCTCCTACGAGCAGTACTTC	-	-	13	TRBV6-2/TRBV6-3	TRBJ2-7
CASKTSPGELFF	TGTGCCAGCAAGACATCACCCGGGGAGCTGTTTTTT	-	-	12	TRBV12-3/TRBV12-4	TRBJ2-2
CASSRPTDMNTEAFF	TGTGCCAGCAGTCGACCGACAGACATGAACACTGAAGCTTTCTTT	-	-	15	TRBV6-2/TRBV6-3	TRBJ1-1
CASSPGVANTDTQYF	TGCGCCAGCAGCCCAGGGGTAGCGAACACAGATACGCAGTATTTT	-	-	15	TRBV5-1	TRBJ2-3
CASSYSGTALNEQFF	TGTGCCAGCAGTTACTCCGGGACAGCGTTGAATGAGCAGTTCTTC	TRBD1	-	15	TRBV6-5	TRBJ2-1